This T cell receptor beta chain came from a study of shared clonotypes between healthy human individuals. Findings of the study overall: Among non-shared clonotypes, generation probabilities were lower than among those shared by all four donors.

Germline values: CDR1 GTSNPN, CDR2 SVGIG (reference sequence). V was clipped by 4 bases and J by 4 bases; unmatched bases: 6. The CDR3 extends over 14 amino acids. CD8 cells classed as naive were CD45RO-negative and positively selected for CCR7, excluding terminally differentiated effector memory CD45RA+ cells. Assay: immunoSEQ multiplex PCR; the TCRdb copy retains only in-frame clones and omits some. The sample holds about 2,100,000 clones, 85% to 95% seen once. In regard to this clone: Its cognate antigen is unknown.

The sequence came from a young man in good health. Some clones in this sample may be carry-over from other donors' samples. This chain connects TRBV30 to TRBJ1-2; TRBD1 aligns across 10 bases. Sequenced sample: naive CD8+ T cells from PBMCs. The CDR3 DNA reads as TGTGCCTGGAACGACAGGGGGCTTAGCTATGGCTACACCTTC. Translation gives CAWNDRGLSYGYTF. The full variable domain, in which reference TRBV30 and TRBJ1-2 provide the parts outside the CDR3, is SQTIHQWPATLVQPVGSPLSLECTVEGTSNPNLYWYRQAAGRGLQLLFYSVGIGQISSEVPQNLSASRPQDRQFILSSKKLLLSDSGFYLCAWNDRGLSYGYTFGSGTRLTVV.